These 30 T cell receptor beta chains were all obtained from the same sample, sequenced in a study of T cells in Graves' hyperthyroidism and ophthalmopathy (dated by TCRdb to between 2019 and 2020). Preparation of the library involved multiplex PCR. TCRdb shows the sequencer as Illumina HiSeq 2000. Amplification of TCR beta CDR3 regions was carried out from RNA transcripts. For the first round of RT-PCR on the TCR CDR3, the HTBI primer set was used together with the Qiagen OneStep RT-PCR kit. TCRdb handled the public reads itself, with Q25 trimming in fastp and clone calling in MiXCR, and kept productive beta chains. Entries are consolidated by CDR3 protein sequence, retaining the most common genes and DNA. Present in this sample are fewer than 650,000 distinct CDR3 sequences, 13% to 15% of which were seen just once. In total, the top ten clones hold around 7% of the sample. The specimen was blood. Receptors originate from a woman aged 18-35 years with Graves' ophthalmopathy.

This clonotype was detected many times. The V call is TRBV5-1, the J call TRBJ2-5; D possibly uses TRBD1 or TRBD2 (5 bases each). Germline assignment: CDR1 SGHRS and CDR2 YFSETQ. The length of the CDR3 is 14 residues. Trimming pared 4 bases from V and 3 bases from J, leaving 13 bases between. The CDR3 reads CASSRGGTKETQYF. CDR3 bases: TGCGCCAGCAGCCGAGGTGGGACGAAAGAGACCCAGTACTTC.

The chain carries TRBV9 and TRBJ2-1; 8 bases agree with TRBD1. Per germline, CDR1 SGDLS and CDR2 YYNGEE. Unmatched junction bases numbered 9, after V lost 4 bases and J lost 9 bases. The CDR3 is 14 amino acids. CDR3 DNA: TGTGCCAGCAGCCCCAGATCGACAGGGGTTGAGCAGTTCTTC. Encoded protein: CASSPRSTGVEQFF. The variable domain in full, completed from reference TRBV9 and TRBJ2-1, reads DSGVTQTPKHLITATGQRVTLRCSPRSGDLSVYWYQQSLDQGLQFLIQYYNGEERAKGNILERFSAQQFPDLHSELNLSSLELGDSALYFCASSPRSTGVEQFFGPGTRLTVL.

The table lists this clonotype with a few counts. The chain couples TRBV4-1 to TRBJ2-7, with D possibly TRBD1 on 6 matching bases. Germline values: CDR1 MGHRA, CDR2 YSYEKL. V lost 1 base and J 6 bases, leaving 19 bases between the germline ends. The CDR3 is 16 residues long. CDR3: CASSQGSGVGASEQYF. For the CDR3, the DNA is TGCGCCAGCAGCCAAGGCTCAGGGGTGGGGGCAAGCGAGCAGTACTTC.

For this clonotype: A single base separates this from a much larger clone, so it may be a read error. The genes are TRBV28 and TRBJ2-4, with D maybe TRBD1 (6 bases). CDR3 length: 19 residues. From germline, CDR1 is MDHEN and CDR2 SYDVKM. CDR3 residues: CASSLRGTPKSLAKDIQYF. Here the CDR3 DNA reads TGTGCCAGCAGTTTAAGGGGGACACCGAAGTCTTTAGCCAAAGACATTCAGTACTTC.

This chain joins TRBV4-2 and TRBJ2-1; D may be TRBD1 (6 bases). CDR3 length: 15 residues. Trimming pared 0 bases from V and 4 bases from J, leaving 10 bases between. The V gene's germline CDR1 is LGHNA and CDR2 YNFKEQ. CDR3 residues: CASSQEQGYYNEQFF. The CDR3 region has the DNA TGTGCCAGCAGCCAAGAACAGGGTTATTACAATGAGCAGTTCTTC.

This clonotype was detected many times. This sequence joins TRBV3-1 and TRBJ1-1; maybe TRBD1 (5 bases). Trimming shortened V by 0 bases and J by 2 bases, and 10 bases separated the two germline ends. Per the germline V gene, CDR1 is LGHDT and CDR2 is YNNKEL (reference sequence). The CDR3 is 15 amino acids. CDR3 in DNA: TGTGCCAGCAGCCAAGACAGGACAATAAACACTGAAGCTTTCTTT. Translating gives CASSQDRTINTEAFF.

This chain links TRBV12-3 or TRBV12-4 with TRBJ1-2; TRBD1 is a possible D gene (6 bases). The CDR3 sequence is 15 residues long. Trimming shortened V by 2 bases and J by 4 bases, and 14 bases separated the two germline ends. The CDR3 protein is CASSLMGQVVYGYTF. The DNA for the CDR3 is TGTGCCAGCAGTTTAATGGGACAAGTGGTCTATGGCTACACCTTC.

The CDR3 loop reads CASTRGATTNEKLFF. Written as DNA, the CDR3 is TGTGCCAGCACTCGAGGGGCGACAACTAATGAAAAACTGTTTTTT. J is TRBJ1-4 and V is TRBV6-1; possibly TRBD1 for D (5 bases). The germline CDR1 and CDR2 sequences are MNHNS and SASEGT. Deletions cut 7 bases from V and 0 bases from J, with 12 bases between. The CDR3 contains 15 residues.

The sample holds a few counts of this clonotype. The V gene is TRBV6-5, the J gene TRBJ2-1; TRBD1 is a possible D gene (5 bases). V lost 2 bases, J lost 2 bases, and 10 bases lay in between. The CDR3 is made up of 15 amino acids. The germline V gene encodes CDR1 MNHEY and CDR2 SVGAGI. The CDR3 DNA sequence: TGTGCCAGCAGTTACAGGGGTTCTCCCTACAATGAGCAGTTCTTC. It yields the protein CASSYRGSPYNEQFF.

This sequence joins TRBV19 and TRBJ1-1, with 12 bases lining up with TRBD1. This CDR3 has 15 residues. The germline gives CDR1 LNHDA, CDR2 SQIVND (reference sequence). J gave up 4 bases and V 9 bases, and 9 bases lay outside the gene matches. This CDR3 reads CASFRDRGPGTEAFF. In DNA, the CDR3 is TGTGCCAGCTTCCGGGACAGGGGGCCGGGCACTGAAGCTTTCTTT.

This clonotype was seen at least ten times. CDR3 coding DNA: TGTGCCACCAGCAGAGCCCCGGGACTAGACAATGAGCAGTTCTTC. Residues: CATSRAPGLDNEQFF. The genes are TRBV15 and TRBJ2-1; TRBD2 matches at 8 bases. The CDR3 covers 15 residues. Germline values: CDR1 LNHNV, CDR2 YYDKDF (reference sequence). V shed 1 base, J shed 5 bases, and the junction held 4 bases outside the gene matches.

This clonotype turned up a few times. This could be a read error, since a much larger clone is one nucleotide away. Here the CDR3 DNA reads TGTGCCAGCAGCCGAGCAGTGGACAGCTACAAAGAAGCTTTCTTT. Translating it yields CASSRAVDSYKEAFF. The chain combines TRBV3-1 with TRBJ1-1, with D possibly TRBD1 on 6 matching bases. Trimming left V 4 bases short and J 8 bases short, with 20 bases between. Germline CDR1 LGHDT, CDR2 YNNKEL (reference sequence). The CDR3 totals 15 residues.

This chain joins TRBV25-1 and TRBJ1-1; 9 positions match TRBD1. CDR1 and CDR2 (germline): MGHDK, SYGVNS. This CDR3 has 14 residues. V lost 7 bases to trimming and J lost 3 bases; unmatched junction nucleotides: 6. CDR3 coding DNA: TGTGCCAGCACCGGGACAGGGCCGGACACTGAAGCTTTCTTT. Translating gives CASTGTGPDTEAFF.

This sequence joins TRBV27 and TRBJ1-2; D is undetermined. The V gene lost 7 bases and the J gene lost 6 bases, with 9 bases spanning the gap. The length of the CDR3 is 11 residues. The germline V gene has CDR1 MNHEY and CDR2 SMNVEV (reference sequence). CDR3 region: CASTQGNGYTF. The CDR3 bases are TGTGCCAGCACCCAAGGGAATGGCTACACCTTC.

This clonotype has a handful of counts. The V call is TRBV4-1, the J call TRBJ2-5, with 7 bases lining up with TRBD1. Germline trimming cut 1 base from V and 1 base from J; bases unmatched to any gene: 3. CDR3 length: 15 residues. CDR1 MGHRA and CDR2 YSYEKL come from the germline V gene. This chain's CDR3 is CASSQGRGFQETQYF. In nucleotides, the CDR3 is TGCGCCAGCAGCCAAGGCAGGGGGTTCCAAGAGACCCAGTACTTC.

This clonotype was seen at least ten times. The chain is built from TRBV6-1 and TRBJ2-5; 7 nucleotides match TRBD1. The V segment lost 3 bases and the J segment 5 bases; nucleotides outside the gene matches: 9. CDR1 is MNHNS and CDR2 is SASEGT in the germline V gene. The CDR3 extends over 15 amino acids. CDR3 coding DNA: TGTGCCAGCAGTGAGGAGACAGGGTCGCGGGAGACCCAGTACTTC. Its protein product is CASSEETGSRETQYF.

There are a few counts of this clonotype. The rearrangement uses TRBV4-1 and TRBJ2-2; D is ambiguous. Germline assignment: CDR1 MGHRA and CDR2 YSYEKL. The CDR3 has 17 residues. Trimming pared 0 bases from V and 4 bases from J, leaving 15 bases between. The CDR3 region is CASSQDRGPAITGELFF. The DNA of the CDR3 is TGCGCCAGCAGCCAAGATCGCGGTCCAGCGATCACCGGGGAGCTGTTTTTT.

This clonotype was picked up many times. In DNA form, the CDR3 reads TGTGCCAGCTCACTCGGAGAAAGACAGTATGGCTACACCTTC. This sequence encodes CASSLGERQYGYTF. The chain combines TRBV18 with TRBJ1-2; possible D gene TRBD1, 5 bases. CDR1 is KGHSH and CDR2 is LQKENI in the germline V gene. V shed 4 bases and J shed 5 bases, with 14 bases lying between them. The CDR3 sequence is 14 residues long.

This chain connects TRBV14 to TRBJ2-7; 9 bases agree with TRBD2. Germline lookup yields CDR1 SGHDN and CDR2 FVKESK. CDR3 length: 17 residues. The V segment lost 4 bases and the J segment 2 bases; nucleotides outside the gene matches: 12. For the CDR3, the DNA is TGTGCCAGCAGCCCCTGGACTAGCGAAAGGGGGACCTACGAGCAGTACTTC. It is translated as CASSPWTSERGTYEQYF.

This clonotype was seen a handful of times. This chain joins TRBV30 and TRBJ2-1; D not resolved. From germline, CDR1 is GTSNPN and CDR2 SVGIG (reference sequence). This CDR3 comprises 12 residues. The V end lost 3 bases, the J end lost 8 bases, and 11 bases lay between the germline ends. CDR3 sequence: CAWRGVMDEQFF. The DNA of the CDR3 is TGTGCCTGGAGGGGCGTGATGGATGAGCAGTTCTTC.

Note on this clonotype: A much larger clone differs from this one at a single base, so this may be a read error. This chain joins TRBV6-1 and TRBJ2-5; 8 bases map to TRBD1. This CDR3 spans 15 amino acids. V lost 1 base and J lost 7; bases outside the gene matches: 8. Germline V gene data show CDR1 as MNHNS and CDR2 as SASEGT. The DNA for the CDR3 is TGTGCCAGCAGTGAAGGGACAGGGTTCGGAGGGACCCAGTACTTC. Its translation: CASSEGTGFGGTQYF.

This clonotype was seen many times. The gene calls are TRBV7-2 and TRBJ2-5, with TRBD1 as a possible D gene (5 bases). Germline assignment: CDR1 SGHTA and CDR2 FQGNSA. The CDR3 is 15 amino acids. The V end was cut by 0 bases, the J end by 4 bases, with 12 bases between. CDR3 coding DNA: TGTGCCAGCAGCTTAGCGGGGCAAGTAGGAGAGACCCAGTACTTC. Its protein product is CASSLAGQVGETQYF. Full variable domain (outside the CDR3, taken from reference TRBV7-2 and TRBJ2-5): GAGVSQSPSNKVTEKGKDVELRCDPISGHTALYWYRQSLGQGLEFLIYFQGNSAPDKSGLPSDRFSAERTGGSVSTLTIQRTQQEDSAVYLCASSLAGQVGETQYFGPGTRLLVL.

The V gene is TRBV28, the J gene TRBJ1-2, with 9 bases lining up with TRBD1. In germline, CDR1 is MDHEN, CDR2 SYDVKM. The CDR3 sequence is 15 residues long. V trimming: 2 bases; J trimming: 3 bases; junction bases outside the gene matches: 4. The chain's CDR3 is CASSLRDRDHYGYTF. CDR3 sequence (DNA): TGTGCCAGCAGTTTAAGGGACAGGGACCACTATGGCTACACCTTC.

As concerns this clonotype: The junction departs from the called germline gene at one end, perhaps through a read error. The J gene is TRBJ2-1, the V gene TRBV20-1; 12 nucleotides line up with TRBD1. Germline V gene data show CDR1 as DFQATT and CDR2 as SNEGSKA (reference sequence). The CDR3 extends over 17 amino acids. Here the CDR3 DNA reads TGCAGTGCTAGAGACAGGGACAGGGGGCTGTACTACAATGAGCAGTTGTTC. Residues: CSARDRDRGLYYNEQLF.

The chain recombines TRBV9 with TRBJ2-7; tentative D call: TRBD1 (6 bases). This CDR3 has 15 residues. Germline assignment: CDR1 SGDLS and CDR2 YYNGEE. The V and J ends lost 4 bases and 3 bases respectively, with 17 bases between them. The CDR3 DNA reads TGTGCCAGCAGCAGCTCAGGGGTTTCCGGCTACGAGCAGTACTTC. This sequence encodes CASSSSGVSGYEQYF.

This clonotype was detected only a few times. V and J are TRBV7-8 and TRBJ1-1; a weak D match, TRBD1 (6 bases). V was pared by 4 bases and J by 1 base, with 19 bases between. In germline, CDR1 is SGHVS, CDR2 FQNEAQ. This CDR3 is built from 17 residues. DNA for the CDR3: TGTGCCAGCAGCTCCATTTTTGGGTGGACAGAGAACACTGAAGCTTTCTTT. This translates into CASSSIFGWTENTEAFF.

The J gene is TRBJ2-7, the V gene TRBV2; D might be TRBD1 (6 bases). The germline V gene has CDR1 SNHLY and CDR2 FYNNEI. Trimming took off 5 bases at V and 6 bases at J, with 14 bases between the two ends. The CDR3 totals 13 residues. The CDR3 loop reads CASSYWDKAEQYF. The DNA of the CDR3 is TGTGCCAGCAGTTATTGGGACAAGGCCGAGCAGTACTTC. Full variable domain (rest looked up from reference TRBV2 and TRBJ2-7): EPEVTQTPSHQVTQMGQEVILRCVPISNHLYFYWYRQILGQKVEFLVSFYNNEISEKSEIFDDQFSVERPDGSNFTLKIRSTKLEDSAMYFCASSYWDKAEQYFGPGTRLTVT.

The chain has TRBV13 and TRBJ1-2; D is ambiguous. The V end was cut by 1 base, the J end by 1 base, with 4 bases between. Germline CDR1 PRHDT, CDR2 FYEKMQ (reference sequence). The CDR3 is 13 residues long. CDR3 sequence: CASSLAHNYGYTF. Here the CDR3 DNA reads TGTGCCAGCAGCTTAGCCCATAACTATGGCTACACCTTC.

This clonotype came up many times. V is TRBV6-1 and J is TRBJ2-7, with D perhaps matching TRBD2 (6 bases). The V gene lost 6 bases and the J gene lost 4 bases, with 10 bases spanning the gap. The CDR3 runs 12 residues. Per the germline V gene, CDR1 is MNHNS and CDR2 is SASEGT. For the CDR3, the DNA is TGTGCCAGCAGGCCGGGGGATTACGAGCAGTACTTC. It translates to CASRPGDYEQYF.

This chain uses TRBV6-1 with TRBJ1-5; the match to TRBD1 covers 9 bases. The J segment lost 8 bases and the V segment lost 6 bases, leaving 8 bases of the junction unmatched. The germline V gene has CDR1 MNHNS and CDR2 SASEGT. The CDR3 sequence is 14 residues long. The CDR3 protein is CASRSGQGFEPQHF. The DNA for the CDR3 is TGTGCCAGCAGGAGTGGACAGGGGTTCGAGCCCCAGCATTTT.